This T cell receptor (beta chain) was recovered during a study of cytomegalovirus exposure and HLA in healthy donors. Findings of the study overall: Later, TCR association rates were found to vary by HLA locus, highest for DRB1 and lowest for HLA-C. Later on, an analysis tied over 15,000 TCR beta sequences to HLA alleles at 0.05 false discovery rate.

PCR amplification relied on 60 Vbeta primers (plus 13 Jbeta primers). Only in-frame clones appear in the TCRdb table, and some are missing; sequencing was by immunoSEQ multiplex PCR. This repertoire shows some 150,000 clones, more than 80% found once; its top ten account for about 7%. In its sample, this clone was seen once. Its matching antigen is unknown. Healthy bone marrow donors supplied every sample. Sampled while nominally healthy, donors likely had unrecorded immune exposures. After removal of 4 bases from V and 1 base from J, the junction contained 8 bases not matched to a gene. There are 16 residues in the CDR3. Germline V lookup: CDR1 SGHKS, CDR2 YYEKEE (reference sequence).

This clonotype was sampled from a woman between 25 and 40 years old in good health and CMV-seropositive. The sequenced sample consisted of PBMCs. The V call is TRBV5-5, the J call TRBJ1-1, with 9 bases aligning to TRBD1. CDR3 DNA sequence: TGTGCCAGCAGCGCGGGACAGGGCAGAGCGAACACTGAAGCTTTCTTT. This gives the protein CASSAGQGRANTEAFF.